The subject of this entry is one T cell receptor beta chain. Since a much larger clone is just one base distant, this may be a read error. The sample comes from a study of tumor-infiltrating lymphocytes in primary liver carcinoma. Study as a whole: Productive TCRbeta reads per sample were roughly 3.5 to 8 million, not differing by tissue.

Starting from approximately 470 ng of total RNA, TCR beta cDNA was produced with a primer in the constant region. Three nested multiplex PCR rounds, a slightly modified ARM-PCR method, built the TCR beta libraries. With TRBV1-TRBV30 forward primers and a C-beta reverse primer, the first two PCR rounds were run for approximately 9 cycles each. One entry per CDR3 protein results from TCRdb running MiXCR on the multiplex PCR reads. The data show fewer than 200,000 distinct CDR3 sequences, around 81% seen once. There are 14 residues in the CDR3. Germline CDR1 reads SEHNR; CDR2 reads FQNEAQ (reference sequence). Unsorted bulk tissue of roughly 18-32 mg yielded co-extracted RNA and DNA. Each sampled tumor had five separate regions taken from it.

This TCR derives from a middle-aged man with primary liver carcinoma and hepatitis B virus infection. The material sequenced was tumor tissue from primary liver carcinoma. The chain is built from TRBV7-9 and TRBJ2-5; 10 bases line up with TRBD2. CDR3 sequence: CTSGPGLASETQYF. CDR3 coding DNA: TGTACCAGCGGCCCGGGACTAGCGTCAGAGACCCAGTACTTC.